This T cell receptor (beta chain) was documented in a study of regulatory T cells in long-lasting Graves disease. Study background: Over 5 years of antithyroid drugs plus positive TSH receptor antibodies defined persistent Graves' disease. Whole-study findings and limits: TCR diversity in persistent Graves' patients was below that of newly diagnosed ones.

Regarding time point: persistent/refractory GD, antithyroid drugs over 5 years with positive TRAb. Extracted RNA from PBMCs served as the source of the TCR library. With regard to this clonotype: Its matching antigen is unknown.

To make TCR beta libraries, researchers used iRepertoire HTBI primers and Arm-PCR of CDR3 regions. TCRdb itself ran the multiplex PCR reads through MiXCR, one entry per CDR3 protein. Here the sample spans a few hundred thousand distinct CDR3 sequences, 23% being singletons. The clonotype comes from a female donor with Graves disease. This sample comprised peripheral blood mononuclear cells (PBMCs), obtained when the disease was refractory, from a patient treated with antithyroid drugs.

This chain's CDR3 is CASSPGLRNTEAFF. For the CDR3, the DNA is TGTGCCAGCAGCCCTGGACTCAGGAACACTGAAGCTTTCTTT. This chain connects TRBV5-8 to TRBJ1-1; D is undetermined. The V and J ends lost 4 bases and 1 base respectively, with 11 bases between them. Per germline, CDR1 SGHTS and CDR2 YDEGEE. The CDR3 length is 14 residues.